This T cell receptor beta chain was found in a study of CD8+ T cells in alopecia areata. Overall study results and limits: Patients shared TCRs less clearly than mice did, possibly owing to HLA. Higher clonality was seen in lesional scalp than in normal scalp, especially in alopecia totalis/universalis.

Germline CDR1 is PRHDT and CDR2 is FYEKMQ (reference sequence). This CDR3 is built from 13 residues. Trimming removed 2 bases at V and 5 bases at J, with 4 bases between. Extraction and reverse transcription of RNA yielded cDNA as the sequencing template. Profiled with immunoSEQ multiplex PCR; TCRdb holds only in-frame clones, not every one. There are about 200,000 clones in the sample; roughly three fifths occur only once, and around 5.1% lies in the top ten. This clone has a handful of counts. Antigen unknown. The source of this sequence is a human donor in good health. The chain uses TRBV13 and TRBJ1-6; D uncertain. The sample comprised CD8+ T cells sorted from blood. CDR3 protein: CASSLRDNSPLHF. The DNA of the CDR3 is TGTGCCAGCAGCTTACGGGATAATTCACCCCTCCACTTT.